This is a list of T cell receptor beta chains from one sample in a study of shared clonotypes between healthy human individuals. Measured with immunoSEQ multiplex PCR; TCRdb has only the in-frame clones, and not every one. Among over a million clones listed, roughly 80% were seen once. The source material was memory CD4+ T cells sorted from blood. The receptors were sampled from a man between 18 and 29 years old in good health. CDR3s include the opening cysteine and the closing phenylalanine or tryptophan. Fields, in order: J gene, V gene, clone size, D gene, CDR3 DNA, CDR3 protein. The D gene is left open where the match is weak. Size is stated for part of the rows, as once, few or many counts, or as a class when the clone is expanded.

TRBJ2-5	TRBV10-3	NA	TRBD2	TGTGCCATCAGTGATACAGCGGGGTCTTCGGAGACCCAGTACTTC	CAISDTAGSSETQYF
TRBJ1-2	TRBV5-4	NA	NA	TGTGCCAGCAGCGTGAGGACAGACAACTATGGCTACACCTTC	CASSVRTDNYGYTF
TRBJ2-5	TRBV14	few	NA	TGTGCCAGCAGCCAAGGAGGGCTAGCGCAAGAGACCCAGTACTTC	CASSQGGLAQETQYF
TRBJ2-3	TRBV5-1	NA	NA	TGCGCCAGCAGCTTGCCTTCAGATACGCAGTATTTT	CASSLPSDTQYF
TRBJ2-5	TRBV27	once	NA	TGTGCCAGCAGTTTACAGGGTGTAGGGGAGACCCAGTACTTC	CASSLQGVGETQYF
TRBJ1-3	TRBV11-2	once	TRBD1	TGTGCCAGCAGCCATGGGACAGGGGGAAACACCATATATTTT	CASSHGTGGNTIYF
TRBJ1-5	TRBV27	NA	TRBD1	TGTGCCAGCAGTTCGCTAACAGGGGGCATTCAGCCCCAGCATTTT	CASSSLTGGIQPQHF
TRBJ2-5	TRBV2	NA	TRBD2	TGTGCCAGCAGCCCGACTAGCGGGACCCAAGAGACCCAGTACTTC	CASSPTSGTQETQYF
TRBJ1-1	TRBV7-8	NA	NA	TGTGCCAGCGGGCTCCTGACAGGACAGGCTTTCTTT	CASGLLTGQAFF
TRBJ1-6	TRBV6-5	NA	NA	TGTGCCAGCAGTCCCGGACAGTCCTATAATTCACCCCTCCACTTT	CASSPGQSYNSPLHF
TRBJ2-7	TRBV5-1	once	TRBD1	TGCGCCAGCAGTGTGGGGACAGGGGGATATGAGCAGTACTTC	CASSVGTGGYEQYF
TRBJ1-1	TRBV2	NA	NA	TGTGCCAGCAGTGACCCTATCGGGTTGAACACTGAAGCTTTCTTT	CASSDPIGLNTEAFF
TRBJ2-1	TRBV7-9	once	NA	TGTGCCAGCAGCTCTTCCACATACAATGAGCAGTTCTTC	CASSSSTYNEQFF
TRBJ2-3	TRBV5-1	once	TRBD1	TGCGCCAGCAGCTCACAACCACCGGGACAGGGAACAGATACGCAGTATTTT	CASSSQPPGQGTDTQYF
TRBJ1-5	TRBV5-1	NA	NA	TGCGCCAGCAGGACGGGAGAGAATCAGCCCCAGCATTTT	CASRTGENQPQHF
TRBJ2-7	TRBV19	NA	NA	TGTGCCAGTAGCCCCCAGGGGAGCTCCTACGAGCAGTACTTC	CASSPQGSSYEQYF
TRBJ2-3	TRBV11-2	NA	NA	TGTGCCAGCAGCTTAAACAGCACAGATACGCAGTATTTT	CASSLNSTDTQYF
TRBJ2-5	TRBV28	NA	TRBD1	TGTGCCAGCAGTTTCGTTGGACAGGGGATACGGGAGACCCAGTACTTC	CASSFVGQGIRETQYF
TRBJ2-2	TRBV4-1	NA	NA	TGCGCCAGCAGCCAAGACTCTACCGGGGAGCTGTTTTTT	CASSQDSTGELFF
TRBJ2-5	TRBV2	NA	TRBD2	TGTGCCAGCTGCCCGGTGGGACTAGCGATTCAAGAGACCCAGTACTTC	CASCPVGLAIQETQYF
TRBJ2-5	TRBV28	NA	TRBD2	TGTGCCAGCAGTTTAGGCGTTGCGGGGGTGATGACGGCCCAGTACTTC	CASSLGVAGVMTAQYF
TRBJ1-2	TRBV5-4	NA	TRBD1	TGTGCCAGCAGCTTACAGGGGGGCTATGGCTACACCTTC	CASSLQGGYGYTF
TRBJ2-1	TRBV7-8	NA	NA	TGTGCCAGCAGCTTAGCGTTTCTAGATTCTAGTGAGCAGTTCTTC	CASSLAFLDSSEQFF
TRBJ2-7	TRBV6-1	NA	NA	TGTGCCAGCAGTGAACAGGGACTTTACGAGCAGTACTTC	CASSEQGLYEQYF
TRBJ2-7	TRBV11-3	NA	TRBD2	TGTGCCAGCAGCTGGGCCGGCGGGGGGATCGACGAGCAGTACTTC	CASSWAGGGIDEQYF
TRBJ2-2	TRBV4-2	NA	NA	TGTGCCAGCAGGCCTGAAGGGCTCCCCGGGGAGCTGTTTTTT	CASRPEGLPGELFF
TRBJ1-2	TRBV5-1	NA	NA	TGCGCCAGCAGCTTGGCCGCCCGATCTAACTATGGCTACACCTTC	CASSLAARSNYGYTF
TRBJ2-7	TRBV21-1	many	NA	TGTGCCAGCGGGGCTGAGACTAGCGGGGAGCCATACGAGCAGTACTTC	CASGAETSGEPYEQYF
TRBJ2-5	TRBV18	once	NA	TGTGCCAGCTCACCATATCGTAACTTTGGCGGACAAGAGACCCAGTACTTC	CASSPYRNFGGQETQYF
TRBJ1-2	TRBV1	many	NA	TGCACCAGCATAACGGATGGCTACACCTTC	CTSITDGYTF
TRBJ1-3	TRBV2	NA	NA	TGTGCCAGCAGTGCGACGGAGAACTCTGGAAACACCATATATTTT	CASSATENSGNTIYF
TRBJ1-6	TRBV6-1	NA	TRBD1	TGTGCCAGCAGTGGGACAGGGAACTATAATTCACCCCTCCACTTT	CASSGTGNYNSPLHF
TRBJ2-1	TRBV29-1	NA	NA	TGCAGCGTTGCGGGGGGACACACCTACAATGAGCAGTTCTTC	CSVAGGHTYNEQFF
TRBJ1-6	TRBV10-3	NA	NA	TGTGCCATCAGTGAGGTCCAGACTTCACCCCTCCACTTT	CAISEVQTSPLHF
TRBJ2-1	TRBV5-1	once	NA	TGCGCCAGCAGCTCCAAGACCAATGAGCAGTTCTTC	CASSSKTNEQFF
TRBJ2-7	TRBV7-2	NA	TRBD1	TGTGCCAGCAGCCCGGACAGGGGGCCCCTCTACGAGCAGTACTTC	CASSPDRGPLYEQYF
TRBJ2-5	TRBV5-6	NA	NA	TGTGCCAGCAGTTTTGAAGTCCAAGAGACCCAGTACTTC	CASSFEVQETQYF
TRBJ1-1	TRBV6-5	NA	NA	TGTGCCAGCAGTTCTCAGGGGTTGACTGAAGCTTTCTTT	CASSSQGLTEAFF
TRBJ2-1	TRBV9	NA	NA	TGTGCCAGCAGCGTACGACTGGGCTCCTACAATGAGCAGTTCTTC	CASSVRLGSYNEQFF
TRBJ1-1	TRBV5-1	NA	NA	TGCGCCAGCAGCTTGGGATTCGGGGACATCGATAACACTGAAGCTTTCTTT	CASSLGFGDIDNTEAFF
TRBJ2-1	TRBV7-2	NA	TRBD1	TGTGCCAGCAGCAGAGACAGGGGCCTTTATTTCTATGAGCAGTTCTTC	CASSRDRGLYFYEQFF
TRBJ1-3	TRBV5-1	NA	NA	TGCGCCAGCAGCAGAACAGGACCCTCGGCTGGAAACACCATATATTTT	CASSRTGPSAGNTIYF